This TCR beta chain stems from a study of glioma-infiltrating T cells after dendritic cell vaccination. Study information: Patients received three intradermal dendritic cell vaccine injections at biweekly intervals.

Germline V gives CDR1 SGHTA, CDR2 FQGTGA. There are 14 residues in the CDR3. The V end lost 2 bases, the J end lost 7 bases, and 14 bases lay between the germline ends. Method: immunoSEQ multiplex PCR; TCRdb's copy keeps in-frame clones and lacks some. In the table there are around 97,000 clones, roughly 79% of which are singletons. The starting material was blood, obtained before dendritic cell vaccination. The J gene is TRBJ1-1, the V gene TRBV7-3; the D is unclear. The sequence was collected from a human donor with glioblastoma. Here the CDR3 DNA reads TGTGCCAGCAGCTTAGGAGGCGAGGGCAGTGAAGCTTTCTTT. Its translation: CASSLGGEGSEAFF.